The clone carrying this T cell receptor beta chain was observed a few times. The antigen is unknown. The record originates from a study of T-cell reconstitution after alpha-beta-depleted transplantation in children. Points from the study as a whole: For some patients, TCRbeta diversity was high at day 60 because of recipient T cells and thymic progenitors that survived. As was reported, about two months after transplant, alpha-beta T cells came from several hundred expanded graft clones. Newly produced T cells mostly provided counts and TCRbeta diversity after one year, as hyperexpanded clones declined.

The CDR3 runs 14 residues. The ends lost 0 bases at V and 11 bases at J; junction bases unmatched: 6. Germline lookup yields CDR1 SGHDT and CDR2 YYEEEE. Molecular barcoding with unique molecular identifiers was used for the TCRbeta library. TCRdb independently ran MiXCR on the PCR reads; one entry per CDR3 protein. The repertoire includes 500,000 to 650,000 distinct CDR3 sequences, approximately 10% of them detected once, and 14% sits in the top ten. The input for sequencing was PBMCs, mostly from graft donor cells, taken 180 days after TCRalphabeta/CD19-depleted stem cell transplant. The source is a female patient younger than 10 who had a stem cell transplant for aplastic anemia, so the T cells may come from the graft donor. The chain is built from TRBV5-6 and TRBJ2-4, with 9 bases fitting TRBD2. The CDR3 region is CASSLGSGGRLQYF. The CDR3 nucleotides read TGTGCCAGCAGCTTGGGTAGCGGGGGACGTCTTCAGTACTTC.